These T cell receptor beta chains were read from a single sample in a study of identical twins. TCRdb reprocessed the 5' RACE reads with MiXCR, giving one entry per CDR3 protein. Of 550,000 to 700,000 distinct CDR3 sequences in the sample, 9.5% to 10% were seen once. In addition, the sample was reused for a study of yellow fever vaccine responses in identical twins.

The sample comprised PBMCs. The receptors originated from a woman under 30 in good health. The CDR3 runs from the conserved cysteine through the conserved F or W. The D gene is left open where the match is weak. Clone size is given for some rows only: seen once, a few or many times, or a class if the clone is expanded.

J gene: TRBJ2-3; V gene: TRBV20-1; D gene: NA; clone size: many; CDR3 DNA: TGCAGTGCTAGTTTATCTGAAGATACGCAGTATTTT; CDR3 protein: CSASLSEDTQYF
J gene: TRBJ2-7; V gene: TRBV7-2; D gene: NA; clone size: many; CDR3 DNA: TGTGCCAGCAGCTTCAGGACAGTCTCCTACGAGCAGTACTTC; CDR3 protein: CASSFRTVSYEQYF
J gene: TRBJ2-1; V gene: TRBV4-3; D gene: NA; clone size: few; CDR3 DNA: TGCGCCAGCAGCCAAGAGCAGGGGGGTAGGTATGAGCAGTTCTTC; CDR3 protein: CASSQEQGGRYEQFF
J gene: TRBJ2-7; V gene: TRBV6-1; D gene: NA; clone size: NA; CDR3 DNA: TGTGCCAGCAGTGACCCCGGGACTGCTCGGGATGAGCAGTACTTC; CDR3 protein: CASSDPGTARDEQYF
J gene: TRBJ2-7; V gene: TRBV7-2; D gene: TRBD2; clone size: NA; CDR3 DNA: TGTGCCAGCAGCTTAGCTCGGGCTAGCGGGGGGGGCCGATACGAGCAGTACTTC; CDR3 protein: CASSLARASGGGRYEQYF
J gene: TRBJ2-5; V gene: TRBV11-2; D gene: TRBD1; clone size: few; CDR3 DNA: TGTGCCAGCAGCACCTACCGGACAGGATTTAGTTGGACCCAGTACTTC; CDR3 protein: CASSTYRTGFSWTQYF
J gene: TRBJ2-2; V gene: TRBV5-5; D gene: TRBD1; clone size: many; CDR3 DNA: TGTGCCAGCAGCTTGGGCGGACAGGCGAACACCGGGGAGCTGTTTTTT; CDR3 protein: CASSLGGQANTGELFF
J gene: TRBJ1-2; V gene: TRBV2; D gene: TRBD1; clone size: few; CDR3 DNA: TGTGCCAGCAGCCCCTGGACAGGGGGGGGCTATGGCTACACCTTC; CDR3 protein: CASSPWTGGGYGYTF
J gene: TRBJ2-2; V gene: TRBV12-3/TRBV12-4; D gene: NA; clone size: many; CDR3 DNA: TGTGCCAGCAGTTTTTGGAAGGAGGGCACCGGGGAGCTGTTTTTT; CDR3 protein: CASSFWKEGTGELFF
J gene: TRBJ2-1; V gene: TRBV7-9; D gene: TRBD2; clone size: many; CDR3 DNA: TGTGCCAGCAGCACCCTGACTAGCGGGGGGTTTGCGGAGCAGTTCTTC; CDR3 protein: CASSTLTSGGFAEQFF
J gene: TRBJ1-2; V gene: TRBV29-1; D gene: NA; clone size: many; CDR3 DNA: TGCAGCGTGACGGGGGGTAACTATGGCTACACCTTC; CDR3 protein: CSVTGGNYGYTF
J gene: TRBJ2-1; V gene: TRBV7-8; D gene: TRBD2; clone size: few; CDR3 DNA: TGTGCCAGCAGCTACCCCGGGACTAGGGATTACAATGAGCAGTTCTTC; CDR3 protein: CASSYPGTRDYNEQFF
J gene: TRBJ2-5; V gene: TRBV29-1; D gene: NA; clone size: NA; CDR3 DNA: TGCAGCGTTGAAATTCAGGGATGGGAGACCCAGTACTTC; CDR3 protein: CSVEIQGWETQYF
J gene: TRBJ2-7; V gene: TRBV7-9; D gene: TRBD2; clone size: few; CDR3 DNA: TGTGCCAGCAGCATTCTAGCGGGAACCGGCGAGCAGTACTTC; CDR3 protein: CASSILAGTGEQYF
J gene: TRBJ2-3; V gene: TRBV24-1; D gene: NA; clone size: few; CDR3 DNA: TGTGCCACCAGTGATTTGGCCCCGGGGGTAGCAGATACGCAGTATTTT; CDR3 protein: CATSDLAPGVADTQYF
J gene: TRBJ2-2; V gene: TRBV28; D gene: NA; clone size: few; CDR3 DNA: TGTGCCAGCAGCCCCCCCGGGGGCGAGGCCGGGGAGCTGTTTTTT; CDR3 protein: CASSPPGGEAGELFF
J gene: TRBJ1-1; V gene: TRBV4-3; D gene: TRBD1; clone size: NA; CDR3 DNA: TGCGCCAGCAGCCCTCCGGGGACAGGGGGGAACACTGAAGCTTTCTTT; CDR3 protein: CASSPPGTGGNTEAFF
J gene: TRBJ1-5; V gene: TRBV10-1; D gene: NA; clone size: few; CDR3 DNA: TGCGCCAGCAGTGAGTCGGAGGATCAGCCCCAGCATTTT; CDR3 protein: CASSESEDQPQHF
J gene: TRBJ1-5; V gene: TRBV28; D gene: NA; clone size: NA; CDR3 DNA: TGTGCCAGCAGTGTAACAAATCAGCCCCAGCATTTT; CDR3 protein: CASSVTNQPQHF
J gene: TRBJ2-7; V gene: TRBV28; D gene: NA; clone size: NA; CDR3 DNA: TGTGCCAGCAGTTTTGGCGGGTCGCGTACCTACGAGCAGTACTTC; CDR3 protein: CASSFGGSRTYEQYF
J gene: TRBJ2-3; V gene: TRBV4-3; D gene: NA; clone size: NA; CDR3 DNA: TGCGCCAGCAGCCAAGATCCCAGCGGTGCTAGCACAGATACGCAGTATTTT; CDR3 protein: CASSQDPSGASTDTQYF
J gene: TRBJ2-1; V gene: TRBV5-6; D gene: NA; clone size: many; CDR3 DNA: TGTGCCAGCACCCTTTTAGATGAGCAGTTCTTC; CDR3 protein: CASTLLDEQFF
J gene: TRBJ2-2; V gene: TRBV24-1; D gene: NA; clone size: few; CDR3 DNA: TGTGCCACCAGTGATCCGGGCGGCCTGAACACCGGGGAGCTGTTTTTT; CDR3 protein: CATSDPGGLNTGELFF
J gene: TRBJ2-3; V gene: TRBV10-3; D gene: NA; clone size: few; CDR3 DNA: TGTGCCATCAGTGAGCCCGCTCTTGCCAAGACGTCGAGACCAGATACGCAGTATTTT; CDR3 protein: CAISEPALAKTSRPDTQYF
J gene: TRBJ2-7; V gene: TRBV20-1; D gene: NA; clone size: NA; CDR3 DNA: TGCAGTGCTAGCCCCGACGGTACCTACGAGCAGTACTTC; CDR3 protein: CSASPDGTYEQYF
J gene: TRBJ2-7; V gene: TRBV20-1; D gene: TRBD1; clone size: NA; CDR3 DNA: TGCAGTGCTAGGAGGCAGGGGGCGGGCGAGCAGTACTTC; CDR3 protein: CSARRQGAGEQYF
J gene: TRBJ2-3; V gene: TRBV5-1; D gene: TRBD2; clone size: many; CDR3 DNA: TGCGCCAGCAGTCGGACTAGCGGGGCTCCAGATACGCAGTATTTT; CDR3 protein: CASSRTSGAPDTQYF
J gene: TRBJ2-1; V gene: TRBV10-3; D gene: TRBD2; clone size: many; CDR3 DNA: TGTGCCATCAGTGGTGGACTAGCGGGAGGGAACAATGAGCAGTTCTTC; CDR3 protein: CAISGGLAGGNNEQFF
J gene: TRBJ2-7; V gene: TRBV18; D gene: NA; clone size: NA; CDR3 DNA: TGTGCCAGCTCACCCGCAACCGGGACTGGGTCCTACGAGCAGTACTTC; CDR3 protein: CASSPATGTGSYEQYF
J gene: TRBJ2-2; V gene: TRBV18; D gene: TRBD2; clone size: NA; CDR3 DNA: TGTGCCAGCTCACCAGGGAGCGGGGGGACCAACACCGGGGAGCTGTTTTTT; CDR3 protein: CASSPGSGGTNTGELFF
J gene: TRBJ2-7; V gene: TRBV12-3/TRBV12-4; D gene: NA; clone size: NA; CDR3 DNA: TGTGCCAGCAGGCGATCACAGGGAAACGAGCAGTACTTC; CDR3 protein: CASRRSQGNEQYF
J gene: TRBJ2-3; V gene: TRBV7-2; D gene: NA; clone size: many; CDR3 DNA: TGTGCCAGCAGCTTAGTTCTAGCATTGACAGATACGCAGTATTTT; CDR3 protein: CASSLVLALTDTQYF
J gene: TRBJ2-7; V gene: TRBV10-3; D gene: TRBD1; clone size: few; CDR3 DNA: TGTGCCATCTCTCGTGTGGGACAGGGATTCGGCGAGCAGTACTTC; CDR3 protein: CAISRVGQGFGEQYF
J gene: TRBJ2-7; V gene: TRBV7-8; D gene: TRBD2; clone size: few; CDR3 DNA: TGTGCCAGCAGCCCCCTTGGAGGGCTAGCGGGAACTAACGAGCAGTACTTC; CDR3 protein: CASSPLGGLAGTNEQYF
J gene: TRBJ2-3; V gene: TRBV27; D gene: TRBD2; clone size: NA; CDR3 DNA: TGTGCCAGCAGTTTAAAGGCTAGCGGATTATCTAGCACAGATACGCAGTATTTT; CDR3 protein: CASSLKASGLSSTDTQYF
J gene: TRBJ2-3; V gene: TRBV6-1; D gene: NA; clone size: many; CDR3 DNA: TGTGCCAGCAGTCCCCCCACAGGAGCCACGCAGTATTTT; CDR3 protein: CASSPPTGATQYF
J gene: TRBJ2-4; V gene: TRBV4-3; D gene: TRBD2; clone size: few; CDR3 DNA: TGCGCCAGCAGCCAAGGGACTAGCGGTCTTATTCAGTACTTC; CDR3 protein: CASSQGTSGLIQYF
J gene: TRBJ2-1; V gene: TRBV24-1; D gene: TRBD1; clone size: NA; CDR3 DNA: TGTGCCACCAGTGATCCCGGGACAGCCTACAATGAGCAGTTCTTC; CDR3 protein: CATSDPGTAYNEQFF
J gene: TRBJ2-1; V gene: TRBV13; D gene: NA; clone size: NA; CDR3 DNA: TGTGCCAGCAGAGGGGGGACTTCCAATGAGCAGTTCTTC; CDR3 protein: CASRGGTSNEQFF
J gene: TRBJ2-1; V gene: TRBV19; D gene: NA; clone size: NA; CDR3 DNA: TGTGCCAGTAAGGACTTGGACAATGAGCAGTTCTTC; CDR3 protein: CASKDLDNEQFF
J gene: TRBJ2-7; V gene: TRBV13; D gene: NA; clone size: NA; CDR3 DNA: TGTGCCAGCAGCTTAGATGGAGGGCGCCACGAGCAGTACTTC; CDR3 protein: CASSLDGGRHEQYF
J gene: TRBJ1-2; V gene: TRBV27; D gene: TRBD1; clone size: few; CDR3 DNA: TGTGCCAGCAGTACGACAGGGTTCTATGGCTACACCTTC; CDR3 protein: CASSTTGFYGYTF
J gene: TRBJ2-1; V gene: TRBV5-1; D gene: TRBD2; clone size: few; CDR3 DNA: TGCGCCAGCAGCTTAGGGACTAGCCTCTTCAATGAGCAGTTCTTC; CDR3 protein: CASSLGTSLFNEQFF
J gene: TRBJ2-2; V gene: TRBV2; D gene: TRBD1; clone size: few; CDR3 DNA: TGTGCCAGCAGTGGGGCAGGGGGCATCGGCGGGGAGCTGTTTTTT; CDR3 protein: CASSGAGGIGGELFF
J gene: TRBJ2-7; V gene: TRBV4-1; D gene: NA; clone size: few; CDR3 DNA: TGCGCCAGCAGCCAAACCGTCCGACAGGAATTCTACGAGCAGTACTTC; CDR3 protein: CASSQTVRQEFYEQYF
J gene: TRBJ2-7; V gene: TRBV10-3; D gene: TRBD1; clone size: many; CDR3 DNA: TGTGCCACGCTACAGGGGAGTGGTGAGCAGTACTTC; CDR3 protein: CATLQGSGEQYF
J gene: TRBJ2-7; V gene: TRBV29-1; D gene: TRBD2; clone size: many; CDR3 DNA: TGCAGCGTTGGTGCAGCGGGAGGCGAGCAGTACTTC; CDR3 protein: CSVGAAGGEQYF
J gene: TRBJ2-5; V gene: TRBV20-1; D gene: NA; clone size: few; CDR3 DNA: TGCAGTGCTAGGGACGCGGTGACGACCCAAGAGACCCAGTACTTC; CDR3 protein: CSARDAVTTQETQYF
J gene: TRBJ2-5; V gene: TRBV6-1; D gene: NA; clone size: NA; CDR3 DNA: TGTGCCAGCAGTCGCCAGGGAGGCTTCGAGACCCAGTACTTC; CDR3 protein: CASSRQGGFETQYF
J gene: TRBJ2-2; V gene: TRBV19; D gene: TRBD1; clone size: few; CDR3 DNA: TGTGCCTCCCGACAGGGTTGGACCGGGGAGCTGTTTTTT; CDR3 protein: CASRQGWTGELFF
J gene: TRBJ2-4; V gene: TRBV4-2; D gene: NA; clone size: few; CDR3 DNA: TGTGCCAGCAGCCAAGAGAGGGAGGTACCACCTGGAAACATTCAGTACTTC; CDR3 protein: CASSQEREVPPGNIQYF
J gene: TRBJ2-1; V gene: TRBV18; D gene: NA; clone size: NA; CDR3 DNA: TGTGCCAGCCAGATTGACAGGCACAATGAGCAGTTCTTC; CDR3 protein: CASQIDRHNEQFF
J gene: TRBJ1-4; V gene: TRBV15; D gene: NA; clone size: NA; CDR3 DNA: TGTGCCACCAGCAGGGACCAGGGGTTTAATGAAAAACTGTTTTTT; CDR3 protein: CATSRDQGFNEKLFF
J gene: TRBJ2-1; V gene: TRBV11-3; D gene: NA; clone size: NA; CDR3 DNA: TGTGCCAGCAGCCTTGCCCTTGGCGGGATGGCCTACAATGAGCAGTTCTTC; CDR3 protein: CASSLALGGMAYNEQFF
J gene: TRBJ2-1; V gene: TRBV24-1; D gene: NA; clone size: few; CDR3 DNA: TGTGCCACCAGCCAACAGGGTTCTCCCTACAATGAGCAGTTCTTC; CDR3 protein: CATSQQGSPYNEQFF